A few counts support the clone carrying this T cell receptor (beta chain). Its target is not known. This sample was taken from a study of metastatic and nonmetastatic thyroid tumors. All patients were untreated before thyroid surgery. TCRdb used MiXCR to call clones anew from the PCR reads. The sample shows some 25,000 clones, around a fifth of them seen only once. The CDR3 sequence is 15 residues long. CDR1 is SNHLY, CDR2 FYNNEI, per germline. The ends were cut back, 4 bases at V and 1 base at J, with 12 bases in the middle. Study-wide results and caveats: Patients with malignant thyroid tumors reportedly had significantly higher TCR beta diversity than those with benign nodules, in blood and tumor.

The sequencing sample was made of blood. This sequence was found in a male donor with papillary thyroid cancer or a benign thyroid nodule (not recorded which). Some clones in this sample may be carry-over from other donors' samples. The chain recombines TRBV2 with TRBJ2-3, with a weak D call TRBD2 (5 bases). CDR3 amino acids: CASSGQDSGTDTQYF. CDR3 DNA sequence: TGTGCCAGCAGTGGCCAGGATAGCGGCACAGATACGCAGTATTTT. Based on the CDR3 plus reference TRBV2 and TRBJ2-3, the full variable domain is EPEVTQTPSHQVTQMGQEVILRCVPISNHLYFYWYRQILGQKVEFLVSFYNNEISEKSEIFDDQFSVERPDGSNFTLKIRSTKLEDSAMYFCASSGQDSGTDTQYFGPGTRLTVL.